This T cell receptor (beta chain) was documented in a study of blood T cell repertoires in COVID-19. At the level of the study: The United States, Italy and Spain were the sources of the acute and convalescent COVID-19 samples. PBMCs, B-cell-depleted T cells, or T cells were the source of the cDNA or gDNA that made up the material.

Data came from immunoSEQ multiplex PCR; TCRdb stores just in-frame clones and leaves some out. The profile shows nearly 250,000 clones, 75% to 85% of them singletons. There are 17 residues in the CDR3. After removal of 1 base from V and 5 bases from J, the junction contained 9 bases not matched to a gene. Germline V gene data show CDR1 as SGHTA and CDR2 as FQGNSA. The TCR sequence derives from a woman aged 45-59 years with acute COVID-19. The V and J genes are TRBV7-2 and TRBJ1-4; 8 nucleotides line up with TRBD1. Sequencing was carried out using PBMCs or T cells enriched from blood (not recorded which). The CDR3, as DNA: TGTGCCAGCAGCTTAGTAGGTCAGGGGGCGGTGAATGAAAAACTGTTTTTT. Encoded protein: CASSLVGQGAVNEKLFF.